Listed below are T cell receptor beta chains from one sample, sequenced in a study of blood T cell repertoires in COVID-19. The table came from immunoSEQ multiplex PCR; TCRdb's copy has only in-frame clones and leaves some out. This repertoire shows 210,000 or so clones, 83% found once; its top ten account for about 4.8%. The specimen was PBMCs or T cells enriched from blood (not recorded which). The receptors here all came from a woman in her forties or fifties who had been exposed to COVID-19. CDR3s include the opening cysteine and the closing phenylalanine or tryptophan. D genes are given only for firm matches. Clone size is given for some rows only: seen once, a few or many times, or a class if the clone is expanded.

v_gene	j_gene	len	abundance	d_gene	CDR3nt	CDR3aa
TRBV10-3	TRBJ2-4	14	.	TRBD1	TGTGCCATCAGTGAGAGAGGGGGCGAAAACATTCAGTACTTC	CAISERGGENIQYF
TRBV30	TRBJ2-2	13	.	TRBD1	TGTGCCTTACAGGGGGCGCGTACCGGGGAGCTGTTTTTT	CALQGARTGELFF
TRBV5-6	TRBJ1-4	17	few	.	TGTGCCAGCAGCTCACGCTCCACTTTTGCGGCTAATGAAAAACTGTTTTTT	CASSSRSTFAANEKLFF
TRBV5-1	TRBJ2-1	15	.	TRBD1	TGCGCCAGCAGCTTGTTCAGGGGGATCCCCAATGAGCAGTTCTTC	CASSLFRGIPNEQFF
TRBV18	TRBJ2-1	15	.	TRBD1	TGTGCCAGCTCACCGCGGGACAGGGTGGTCAATGAGCAGTTCTTC	CASSPRDRVVNEQFF
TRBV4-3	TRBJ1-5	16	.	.	TGCGCCAGCAGCCAAGATATTGGAGAGAGCAATCAGCCCCAGCATTTT	CASSQDIGESNQPQHF
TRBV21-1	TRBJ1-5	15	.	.	TGTGCCAGCAGCAAACGAGGTAGAGGGAGGCAGCCCCAGCATTTT	CASSKRGRGRQPQHF
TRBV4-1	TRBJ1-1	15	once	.	TGCGCCAGCGCTCCCGATAGGACTTTGAACACTGAAGCTTTCTTT	CASAPDRTLNTEAFF
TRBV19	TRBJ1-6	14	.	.	TGTGCCAGTAGTCCGGGAGCGTATAATTCACCCCTCCACTTT	CASSPGAYNSPLHF
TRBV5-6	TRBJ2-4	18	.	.	TGTGCCAGCAGCTTTCCGACGATCGTTCAGGGCCGCGAAAACATTCAGTACTTC	CASSFPTIVQGRENIQYF
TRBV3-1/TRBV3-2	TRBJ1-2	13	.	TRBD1	TGTGCCAGCAGCCAGCACGGGACAGCTGGCTACACCTTC	CASSQHGTAGYTF
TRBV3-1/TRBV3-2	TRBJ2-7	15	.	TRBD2	TGTGCCAGCAGCCAAGGGCTAGCGGGCCAGTACGAGCAGTACTTC	CASSQGLAGQYEQYF
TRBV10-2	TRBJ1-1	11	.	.	TGCGCCAGCAGTGAAAGAGTGGAAGCTTTCTTT	CASSERVEAFF
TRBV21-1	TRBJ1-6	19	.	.	TGTGCCAGCGCACATCCCCTATCTGTACAGGGCTCCTATAATTCACCCCTCCACTTT	CASAHPLSVQGSYNSPLHF
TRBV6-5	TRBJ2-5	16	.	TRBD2	TGTGCCAGCAGTTACTCAGGGCACCGGGGGGGCGAGACCCAGTACTTC	CASSYSGHRGGETQYF
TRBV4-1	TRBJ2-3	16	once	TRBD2	TGCGCCACTTCTCCATTTCCTAGCGGGGTTTCAGATACGCAGTATTTT	CATSPFPSGVSDTQYF
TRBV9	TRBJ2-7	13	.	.	TGTGCCAGCAGCGGGACTGGGGTCAGCGAGCAGTACTTC	CASSGTGVSEQYF
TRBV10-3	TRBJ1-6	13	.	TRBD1	TGTGCCACCTACCGGGACAGGAATTCACCCCTCCACTTT	CATYRDRNSPLHF
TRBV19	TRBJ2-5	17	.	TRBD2	TGTGCCAGTAGACAAAGGGCTAGCGGGGGGCAACAAGAGACCCAGTACTTC	CASRQRASGGQQETQYF
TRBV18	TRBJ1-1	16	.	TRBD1	TGTGCCAGCTCACCAGGTCCGGGACAGGGGGCTATTGAAGCTTTCTTT	CASSPGPGQGAIEAFF
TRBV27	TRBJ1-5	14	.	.	TGTGCCAGCAGTTCCGGACGGGGGGTAGGAGCCCAGCATTTT	CASSSGRGVGAQHF
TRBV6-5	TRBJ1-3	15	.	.	TGTGCCAGCAGTTACTCTTCGCGATCTGGAAACACCATATATTTT	CASSYSSRSGNTIYF
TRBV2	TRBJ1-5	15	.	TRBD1	TGTGCCAGCAGCCTCGGACAGGGGGGAAGTCAGCCCCAGCATTTT	CASSLGQGGSQPQHF
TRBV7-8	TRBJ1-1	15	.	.	TGTGCCAGCAGCTTAAAGCGACAGCTGAACACTGAAGCTTTCTTT	CASSLKRQLNTEAFF
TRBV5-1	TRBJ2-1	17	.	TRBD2	TGCGCCAGCAGCTTGCTCACTAGCGGGGGGGCCCACAATGAGCAGTTCTTC	CASSLLTSGGAHNEQFF
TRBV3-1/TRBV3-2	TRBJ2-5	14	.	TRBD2	TGTGCCAGCAGCCAGACTAGCGGTAGGGAGACCCAGTACTTC	CASSQTSGRETQYF
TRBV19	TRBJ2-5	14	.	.	TGTGCCAGTAGTATGCCGGGTCGGGAAGAGACCCAGTACTTC	CASSMPGREETQYF
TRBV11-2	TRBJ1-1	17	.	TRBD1	TGTGCCAGCAGCTTAGGACAGGGGAGGAGGTTGAGGCCTGAAGCTTTCTTT	CASSLGQGRRLRPEAFF
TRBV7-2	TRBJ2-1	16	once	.	TGTGCCAGCAGCTTAGCCCCAGGGGTCTCCTACAATGAGCAGTTCTTC	CASSLAPGVSYNEQFF
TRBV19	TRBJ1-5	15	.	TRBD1	TGTGCCAGTACCCCAGAGGACAGGGGCAATCAGCCCCAGCATTTT	CASTPEDRGNQPQHF
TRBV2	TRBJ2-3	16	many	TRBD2	TGTGCCAGCAGTGAAGGTACTAGCGGACCCACAGATACGCAGTATTTT	CASSEGTSGPTDTQYF
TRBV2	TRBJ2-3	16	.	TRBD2	TGTGCCAGCAGTCATCTGACTAGCGGGGGAATCGGTACGCAGTATTTT	CASSHLTSGGIGTQYF
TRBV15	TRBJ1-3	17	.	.	TGTGCCACCAGCAGAGATGGGGCGGGATTATCTGGAAACACCATATATTTT	CATSRDGAGLSGNTIYF
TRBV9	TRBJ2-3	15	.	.	TGTGCCAGCAGCGTAGGGTCACTGAGCACAGATACGCAGTATTTT	CASSVGSLSTDTQYF
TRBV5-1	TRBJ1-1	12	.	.	TGCGCCAGCAGCTTAGGGGGATTGGAAGCTTTCTTT	CASSLGGLEAFF
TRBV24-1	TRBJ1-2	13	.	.	TGTGCCACCAGTGATTTCGGAGGGAGCGGCTACACCTTC	CATSDFGGSGYTF
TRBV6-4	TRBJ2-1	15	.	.	TGTGCCAGCAGTGACTCCGGGGGGCGGGTCGATGAGCAGTTCTTC	CASSDSGGRVDEQFF
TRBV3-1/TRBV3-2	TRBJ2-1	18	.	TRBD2	TGTGCCAGCAGCCTCTGGGGCCTTGCCACGGGGGGTTACAATGAGCAGTTCTTC	CASSLWGLATGGYNEQFF
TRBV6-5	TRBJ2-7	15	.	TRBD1	TGTGCCAGCAGGAAAGGGGGACAGGGGTCCTACGAGCAGTACTTC	CASRKGGQGSYEQYF
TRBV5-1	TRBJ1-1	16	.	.	TGCGCCAGCAGCTTGTCTAGGGGCCCTGGCAACACTGAAGCTTTCTTT	CASSLSRGPGNTEAFF
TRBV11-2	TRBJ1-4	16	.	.	TGTGCCAGCAGCTTAGACGGCGGGCAAGGCACTGAAAAACTGTTTTTT	CASSLDGGQGTEKLFF
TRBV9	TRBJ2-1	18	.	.	TGTGCCAGCAGCGTAACCGACGGACTTAGTTATACCTACAATGAGCAGTTCTTC	CASSVTDGLSYTYNEQFF
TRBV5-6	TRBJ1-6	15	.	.	TGTGCCAGCAGCTTAGGGGGATTATCGAATTCACCCCTCCACTTT	CASSLGGLSNSPLHF
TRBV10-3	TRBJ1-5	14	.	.	TGTGCCATCAGTGACAGGTTGAGCAATCAGCCCCAGCATTTT	CAISDRLSNQPQHF
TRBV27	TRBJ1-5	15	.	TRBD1	TGTGCCAGCAGTTTCTCGGGACAGGGTGGTCAGCCCCAGCATTTT	CASSFSGQGGQPQHF
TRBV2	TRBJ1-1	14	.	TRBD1	TGTGCCAGCAGTCGGGACAGGGGGGGGACTGAAGCTTTCTTT	CASSRDRGGTEAFF
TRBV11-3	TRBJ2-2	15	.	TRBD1	TGTGCCAGCAGTGGGACAGGGAAAATAGCCGGGGAGCTGTTTTTT	CASSGTGKIAGELFF
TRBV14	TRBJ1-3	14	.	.	TGTGCCAGCAGCCAAGACTTGGGGAGTGACACCATATATTTT	CASSQDLGSDTIYF
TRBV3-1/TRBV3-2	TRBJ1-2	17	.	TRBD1	TGTGCCAGCAGCCCCGAAATTCGGGGGACAGGGAAACATGGCTACACCTTC	CASSPEIRGTGKHGYTF
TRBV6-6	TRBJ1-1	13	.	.	TGTGCCAGCACCGGACAGCTGGGCACTGAAGCTTTCTTT	CASTGQLGTEAFF
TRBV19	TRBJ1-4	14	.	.	TGTGCCAGTAGCTGGGACTTGATGGGGGAAAAACTGTTTTTT	CASSWDLMGEKLFF
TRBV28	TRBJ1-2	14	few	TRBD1	TGTGCCAGCAGCCTCCACAGGGGTCTCTATGGCTACACCTTC	CASSLHRGLYGYTF
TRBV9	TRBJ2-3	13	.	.	TGTGCCAGCAGCGTTTCCGGGACAGATACGCAGTATTTT	CASSVSGTDTQYF
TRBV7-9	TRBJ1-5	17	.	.	TGTGCCAGCAGCTTGGTGACAGGCCTAGGGAGCAATCAGCCCCAGCATTTT	CASSLVTGLGSNQPQHF
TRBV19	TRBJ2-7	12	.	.	TGTGCCAGTGCAGGTTGGGGCCACGAGCAGTACTTC	CASAGWGHEQYF
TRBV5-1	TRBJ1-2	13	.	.	TGCGCCAGCAGCTTGGCAGGGATCGATGGCTACACCTTC	CASSLAGIDGYTF
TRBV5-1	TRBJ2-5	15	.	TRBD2	TGCGCCAGCAGCTATAGCGGGGGGGCCGCGGAGACCCAGTACTTC	CASSYSGGAAETQYF